Each of the 18 T cell receptor beta chains below was sequenced from the same sample in a study of CD8 T cells in ankylosing spondylitis. Whole-study results and caveats: Within ankylosing spondylitis blood, a TCR beta motif made up of seven to nine highly homologous variants appeared to be characteristic.

These receptors are not linked to any known antigen. TCRdb ran MiXCR on the 5' RACE reads and lists one entry per CDR3 protein. The sample shows approximately 550,000 distinct CDR3 sequences, roughly 13% of them seen only once. The sample consisted of blood, either unsorted or a sorted T cell fraction (not recorded which). These receptors all come from a male donor with ankylosing spondylitis.

This clonotype was observed at least ten times. J is TRBJ1-5 and V is TRBV24-1, with D perhaps matching TRBD1 (6 bases). Germline CDR1 reads KGHDR; CDR2 reads SFDVKD. The CDR3 loop spans 15 amino acids. V was cut by 3 bases and J by 7 bases, with 15 bases left in between. CDR3 residues: CATSDGDTGSQPQHF. CDR3 sequence (DNA): TGTGCCACCAGTGATGGGGACACTGGCTCGCAGCCCCAGCATTTT.

This clonotype showed up just a few times. The chain carries TRBV15 and TRBJ1-1; D is unresolved. Germline CDR1 and CDR2: LNHNV and YYDKDF (reference sequence). This CDR3 spans 15 amino acids. Trimming shortened V by 5 bases and J by 2 bases, and 15 bases separated the two germline ends. CDR3 coding DNA: TGTGCCACCAGCCCGCCCTACGGCCCTAACACTGAAGCTTTCTTT. This gives the protein CATSPPYGPNTEAFF. Variable domain in full (rest from reference TRBV15 and TRBJ1-1): DAMVIQNPRYQVTQFGKPVTLSCSQTLNHNVMYWYQQKSSQAPKLLFHYYDKDFNNEADTPDNFQSRRPNTSFCFLDIRSPGLGDTAMYLCATSPPYGPNTEAFFGQGTRLTVV.

This clonotype was seen many times. The CDR3 region is CSALNALGYEQYF. DNA of the CDR3: TGCAGTGCCTTAAATGCCCTGGGCTACGAGCAGTACTTC. J is TRBJ2-7 and V is TRBV20-1; D gene unclear. This CDR3 is 13 amino acids long. The germline CDR1 and CDR2 sequences are DFQATT and SNEGSKA (reference sequence). Trimming stripped 6 bases from V and 3 bases from J, with 15 bases between.

The V gene is TRBV5-5, the J gene TRBJ2-1, with 11 bases matching TRBD1. This CDR3 is built from 16 residues. The V gene's germline CDR1 is SGHKS and CDR2 YYEKEE (reference sequence). Unmatched junction bases numbered 6, after V lost 0 bases and J lost 7 bases. Here the CDR3 DNA reads TGTGCCAGCAGCTTGGAGGGGACAGGGGGGAGAAATGAGCAGTTCTTC. This codes for CASSLEGTGGRNEQFF.

Ten or more counts support this clonotype. The chain has TRBV5-1 and TRBJ1-1; D uncertain. V lost 2 bases and J lost 0, with 8 bases in between. The CDR3 extends over 14 amino acids. CDR1 and CDR2 from the germline V gene are SGHRS and YFSETQ. CDR3 DNA sequence: TGCGCCAGCAGCTTTGACACCATGAACACTGAAGCTTTCTTT. This codes for CASSFDTMNTEAFF.

This clonotype has a count of ten or more. V is TRBV10-3 and J is TRBJ2-3; TRBD2 matches 12 bases. Germline CDR1 reads ENHRY; CDR2 reads SYGVKD. CDR3 length equals 16 residues. J was trimmed by 3 bases and V by 4 bases; bases with no gene match: 5. The CDR3 bases are TGTGCCATCAGTGCACCGACTAGCGGGAGAACAGATACGCAGTATTTT. Translating it yields CAISAPTSGRTDTQYF.

CDR3 protein: CASSARSGDTEAFF. In DNA form, the CDR3 reads TGTGCCAGCAGCGCCCGCAGCGGGGACACTGAAGCTTTCTTT. This rearrangement joins TRBV7-9 to TRBJ1-1; D unresolved. The CDR3 consists of 14 residues. V was shortened by 5 bases and J by 3 bases, with 13 bases between the two germline ends. Germline CDR1 SEHNR, CDR2 FQNEAQ (reference sequence).

This clonotype was counted only a few times. V is TRBV12-3 or TRBV12-4 and J is TRBJ1-2; D is undetermined. Trimming removed 5 bases at V and 4 bases at J, with 11 bases between. The CDR3 length is 13 residues. The CDR3 loop reads CASSADKPYGYTF. The CDR3, as DNA: TGTGCCAGCAGTGCAGACAAGCCCTATGGCTACACCTTC.

This clonotype was seen more than once but under ten times. The V call is TRBV11-1, the J call TRBJ2-3, with TRBD2 matching over 14 bases. The junction had 6 bases not matched to a gene; V was cut back by 3 bases and J by 1 base. CDR1 is SGHAT and CDR2 is FQDESV in the germline V gene (reference sequence). This CDR3 contains 18 residues. In DNA form, the CDR3 reads TGTGCCAGCAGCTTCGGGACTAGCGGGAGTAGTCGCACAGATACGCAGTATTTT. Translated, it gives CASSFGTSGSSRTDTQYF.

The rearrangement links TRBV12-3 or TRBV12-4 to TRBJ1-2, with 8 bases lining up with TRBD1. Losses at the gene ends were 5 bases for V and 8 bases for J; bases not matched to a gene: 4. CDR3 length: 12 amino acids. The CDR3 sequence: CASSDRGDGYTF. CDR3 nucleotides: TGTGCCAGCAGTGACAGGGGCGACGGCTACACCTTC.

The chain is built from TRBV7-9 and TRBJ2-6; D possibly matches TRBD1 or TRBD2 (5 bases each). The V end lost 7 bases, the J end lost 0 bases, and 13 bases lay between the germline ends. The CDR3 contains 16 residues. Germline V gives CDR1 SEHNR, CDR2 FQNEAQ (reference sequence). In DNA form, the CDR3 reads TGTGCCAGCACATGGGACCGAAGCTCTGGGGCCAACGTCCTGACTTTC. It specifies CASTWDRSSGANVLTF.

The chain employs TRBV12-3 or TRBV12-4 and TRBJ2-3, with TRBD1 identical over 11 bases. The CDR3 length is 15 residues. Germline trimming cut 7 bases from V and 8 bases from J; bases unmatched to any gene: 11. CDR3 amino acids: CASTPQGQGAGTQYF. The CDR3 DNA reads TGTGCCAGCACCCCTCAAGGACAGGGGGCGGGTACGCAGTATTTT.

This chain uses TRBV2 with TRBJ1-1, with D perhaps matching TRBD1 (6 bases). The V end lost 5 bases, the J end lost 5 bases, and 15 bases lay between the germline ends. Germline V gene data show CDR1 as SNHLY and CDR2 as FYNNEI. The CDR3 sequence is 14 residues long. CDR3 sequence (DNA): TGTGCCAGCAGTATTCGCAGGGGTGAGACTGAAGCTTTCTTT. It encodes CASSIRRGETEAFF. Together with reference TRBV2 and TRBJ1-1, the CDR3 gives the full variable domain: EPEVTQTPSHQVTQMGQEVILRCVPISNHLYFYWYRQILGQKVEFLVSFYNNEISEKSEIFDDQFSVERPDGSNFTLKIRSTKLEDSAMYFCASSIRRGETEAFFGQGTRLTVV.

CDR3: CASSEAPETQYF. The CDR3 nucleotides read TGCGCCAGCAGTGAGGCCCCCGAGACCCAGTACTTC. This sequence joins TRBV10-2 and TRBJ2-5; D is unresolved. V was clipped by 2 bases and J by 5 bases, with 6 bases between them. This CDR3 comprises 12 residues. Germline-derived CDR1 and CDR2 are WSHSY and SAAADI.

The table lists this clonotype with many counts. The chain carries TRBV20-1 and TRBJ2-1; 8 bases are a match to TRBD2. Losses at the gene ends were 5 bases for V and 7 bases for J; bases not matched to a gene: 10. CDR3 length: 14 residues. The V gene's germline CDR1 is DFQATT and CDR2 SNEGSKA (reference sequence). In nucleotides, the CDR3 is TGCAGTGCTTTCTCGCGGGAGGTGGGGAATGAGCAGTTCTTC. It yields the protein CSAFSREVGNEQFF.

Many counts were recorded for this clonotype. This rearrangement joins TRBV29-1 to TRBJ1-4; no clear D gene. Per the germline V gene, CDR1 is SQVTM and CDR2 is ANQGSEA. The CDR3 runs 11 residues. V gave up 3 bases and J gave up 7 bases, with 6 bases separating them. The CDR3 region is CSVDRGEKLFF. The DNA for the CDR3 is TGCAGCGTTGACCGGGGTGAAAAACTGTTTTTT. The full variable domain, rest sourced from reference TRBV29-1 and TRBJ1-4, is SAVISQKPSRDICQRGTSLTIQCQVDSQVTMMFWYRQQPGQSLTLIATANQGSEATYESGFVIDKFPISRPNLTFSTLTVSNMSPEDSSIYLCSVDRGEKLFFGSGTQLSVL.

In this sample, this clonotype turned up many times. The chain uses TRBV4-1 and TRBJ1-6; possible D gene TRBD1, 5 bases. The CDR3 loop spans 14 amino acids. V lost 1 base, J lost 10 bases, and 11 bases lay in between. Germline CDR1 MGHRA, CDR2 YSYEKL. DNA of the CDR3: TGCGCCAGCAGCCAAGTGGGGGTAGGATCACCCCTCCACTTT. Its translation is CASSQVGVGSPLHF.

The V call is TRBV29-1, the J call TRBJ1-2; 7 bases line up with TRBD1. This CDR3 comprises 13 residues. CDR1 is SQVTM and CDR2 is ANQGSEA in the germline V gene. Unmatched junction bases numbered 7, after V lost 4 bases and J lost 5 bases. The CDR3 DNA sequence: TGCAGCGTTGGTGCTGCAGGGGGTTATGGCTACACCTTC. Amino acids: CSVGAAGGYGYTF.